Below, 15 T cell receptor beta chains from the same sample are listed, as sequenced in a study of OX40 agonist ivuxolimab in advanced cancers. Generated by immunoSEQ multiplex PCR, the TCRdb table keeps only in-frame clones and is missing some. The sample holds tens of thousands of clones, nearly 90% seen once. Here the sequenced sample was CD4+ or CD8+ T cells sorted from blood, taken in a trial of the OX40 agonist ivuxolimab. The source is an adult with an advanced solid tumor such as melanoma, head and neck, liver or kidney cancer.

V is TRBV11-2 and J is TRBJ2-7; D gene unclear. Germline CDR1 and CDR2: SGHAT and FQNNGV. Trimming shortened V by 5 bases and J by 6 bases, and 8 bases separated the two germline ends. The CDR3 is 11 residues long. The CDR3 nucleotides are TGTGCCAGCAGCAAGGGATTCGAGCAGTACTTC. The encoded protein is CASSKGFEQYF.

The chain carries TRBV10-3 and TRBJ2-5; 9 bases agree with TRBD2. The DNA end lines up better with TRBJ2-7; the J call may be wrong. CDR3 length: 14 residues. Germline CDR1 is ENHRY and CDR2 is SYGVKD. CDR3 sequence reads: CAIRKTSGPYEQYF. DNA for the CDR3: TGTGCCATCAGAAAGACTAGCGGTCCCTACGAGCAGTACTTC.

The J gene is TRBJ2-3, the V gene TRBV5-6, with TRBD1 identical over 8 bases. Germline lookup yields CDR1 SGHDT and CDR2 YYEEEE. V dropped 2 bases and J dropped 3; count of bases not matched to a gene: 2. This CDR3 has 14 residues. The CDR3 here is CASSFTGGTDTQYF. CDR3 nucleotides: TGTGCCAGCAGCTTTACAGGGGGAACAGATACGCAGTATTTT. The full variable domain, rest sourced from reference TRBV5-6 and TRBJ2-3, is DAGVTQSPTHLIKTRGQQVTLRCSPKSGHDTVSWYQQALGQGPQFIFQYYEEEERQRGNFPDRFSGHQFPNYSSELNVNALLLGDSALYLCASSFTGGTDTQYFGPGTRLTVL.

The gene calls are TRBV7-3 and TRBJ2-2; possibly TRBD1 or TRBD2 for D (5 bases each). Trimming stripped 5 bases from V and 0 bases from J, with 13 bases between. The germline CDR1 and CDR2 sequences are SGHTA and FQGTGA. The CDR3 covers 16 residues. CDR3 protein: CASSPSGRPNTGELFF. CDR3 bases: TGTGCCAGCAGCCCCTCGGGGCGCCCGAACACCGGGGAGCTGTTTTTT.

The rearrangement uses TRBV5-5 and TRBJ2-7; unclear D gene. CDR1 and CDR2 from the germline V gene are SGHKS and YYEKEE (reference sequence). The CDR3 contains 13 residues. The V end lost 4 bases, the J end lost 0 bases, and 8 bases lay between the germline ends. This chain's CDR3 is CASSHGISYEQYF. CDR3 DNA sequence: TGTGCCAGCAGCCATGGGATCTCCTACGAGCAGTACTTC.

The V call is TRBV18, the J call TRBJ1-2, with D maybe TRBD1 (6 bases). The V gene's germline CDR1 is KGHSH and CDR2 LQKENI. Trimming shortened V by 2 bases and J by 4 bases, and 11 bases separated the two germline ends. This CDR3 has 14 residues. Here the CDR3 DNA reads TGTGCCAGCTCACCAAACAGGGATGGCTATGGCTACACCTTC. Protein product: CASSPNRDGYGYTF.

This clone was seen a single time. The rearrangement joins TRBV30 to TRBJ1-5, with D possibly TRBD1 on 5 matching bases. The V end was cut by 2 bases, the J end by 1 base, with 6 bases between. There are 13 residues in the CDR3. Germline CDR1 reads GTSNPN; CDR2 reads SVGIG (reference sequence). CDR3 region: CAWSRTSNQPQHF. Written as DNA, the CDR3 is TGTGCCTGGAGTAGGACAAGCAATCAGCCCCAGCATTTT.

The V call is TRBV2, the J call TRBJ1-6; the D is unclear. Germline CDR1 reads SNHLY; CDR2 reads FYNNEI. CDR3 length: 12 amino acids. V lost 3 bases to trimming and J lost 8 bases, with 5 bases between them. The CDR3 DNA follows: TGTGCCAGCAGTGACACGTATTCACCCCTCCACTTT. Its protein product is CASSDTYSPLHF.

The V call is TRBV5-6, the J call TRBJ2-3, with 14 bases identical to TRBD2. CDR3 size: 18 residues. Germline CDR1 and CDR2: SGHDT and YYEEEE. Trimming removed 3 bases from V and 2 bases from J; junction bases left unmatched: 8. The CDR3 loop is CASSSSGLAGVVTDTQYF. DNA of the CDR3: TGTGCCAGCAGCTCCTCGGGACTAGCGGGGGTGGTCACAGATACGCAGTATTTT.

The rearrangement uses TRBV15 and TRBJ2-7; D may correspond to TRBD1 or TRBD2 (5 bases each). Germline loops: CDR1 LNHNV, CDR2 YYDKDF (reference sequence). The CDR3 is made up of 15 amino acids. V was clipped by 0 bases and J by 4 bases, with 13 bases between them. CDR3 loop: CATSRDLGEGYEQYF. The CDR3 coding sequence is TGTGCCACCAGCAGAGATTTGGGGGAAGGGTACGAGCAGTACTTC. The variable domain in full, with the rest retrieved from reference TRBV15 and TRBJ2-7, is DAMVIQNPRYQVTQFGKPVTLSCSQTLNHNVMYWYQQKSSQAPKLLFHYYDKDFNNEADTPDNFQSRRPNTSFCFLDIRSPGLGDTAMYLCATSRDLGEGYEQYFGPGTRLTVT.

V and J are TRBV29-1 and TRBJ2-5; D is unclear. The end of the DNA is better explained by TRBJ2-7, so the J call may be wrong. Germline lookup yields CDR1 SQVTM and CDR2 ANQGSEA. This CDR3 is 12 amino acids long. CDR3 protein: CSVRSNSYEQYF. CDR3 bases: TGCAGCGTGCGCTCGAACTCCTACGAGCAGTACTTC.

The V gene is TRBV9, the J gene TRBJ2-5, with TRBD2 matching 13 bases. The V segment lost 3 bases and the J segment 4 bases; nucleotides outside the gene matches: 3. CDR1 and CDR2 (germline): SGDLS, YYNGEE. This CDR3 region has 15 residues. In nucleotides, the CDR3 is TGTGCCAGCAGCGGCGGACTAGCGGGAGTAGAGACCCAGTACTTC. Protein sequence: CASSGGLAGVETQYF.

V and J are TRBV7-2 and TRBJ1-2, with 8 bases identical to TRBD1. Germline lookup yields CDR1 SGHTA and CDR2 FQGNSA. CDR3 length: 15 amino acids. J gave up 4 bases and V 3 bases, and 7 bases lay outside the gene matches. CDR3 sequence: CASSFDRGSPYGYTF. The CDR3 nucleotides are TGTGCCAGCAGCTTTGACAGGGGATCCCCCTATGGCTACACCTTC.

V usage is TRBV6-1 and J usage is TRBJ1-3; D unresolved. V lost 10 bases and J 0 bases, leaving 16 bases between the germline ends. Germline CDR1 and CDR2: MNHNS and SASEGT. This CDR3 spans 15 amino acids. CDR3: CATLVGLNSGNTIYF. The CDR3 DNA follows: TGTGCCACCCTAGTCGGTCTTAACTCTGGAAACACCATATATTTT.

The rearrangement uses TRBV5-5 and TRBJ1-1, with D possibly TRBD1 on 6 matching bases. The CDR3 covers 16 residues. The V end lost 4 bases, the J end lost 7 bases, and 23 bases lay between the germline ends. Germline loops: CDR1 SGHKS, CDR2 YYEKEE (reference sequence). CDR3 in DNA: TGTGCCAGCAGCAGAACAGGGTATTCGGCCTATGATGAAGCTTTCTTT. Its protein is CASSRTGYSAYDEAFF. The complete variable domain, with remaining parts taken from reference TRBV5-5 and TRBJ1-1, reads DAGVTQSPTHLIKTRGQQVTLRCSPISGHKSVSWYQQVLGQGPQFIFQYYEKEERGRGNFPDRFSARQFPNYSSELNVNALLLGDSALYLCASSRTGYSAYDEAFFGQGTRLTVV.